What follows are 20 T cell receptor beta chains derived from one specimen sequenced in a study of T cell responses to AZD1222 COVID-19 vaccine. The protocol was immunoSEQ multiplex PCR, while the TCRdb copy is restricted to in-frame clones and leaves out a portion. The sample consists of around 100,000 clones, 90% to 95% of them appearing once. The material was peripheral blood, obtained on day 0 of AZD1222 vaccination. All receptors come from an adult in good health.

CDR3 DNA: TGTGCCTGGACCCCGGAGAACACTGAAGCTTTCTTT. It encodes CAWTPENTEAFF. The V and J genes are TRBV30 and TRBJ1-1; unclear D gene. Germline CDR1 reads GTSNPN; CDR2 reads SVGIG (reference sequence). This CDR3 comprises 12 residues. Trimming pared 4 bases from V and 1 base from J, leaving 7 bases between.

The gene calls are TRBV5-4 and TRBJ2-2; no clear D gene. The germline V gene has CDR1 SGHNT and CDR2 YYREEE (reference sequence). Between the trimmed V and J ends, which lost 4 bases and 1 base, there was a span of 2 bases. CDR3 length: 12 amino acids. For the CDR3, the DNA is TGTGCCAGCAGCGTGAACACCGGGGAGCTGTTTTTT. Translation: CASSVNTGELFF.

This chain uses TRBV19 with TRBJ1-6; perhaps TRBD1 as D (5 bases). Germline V gene data show CDR1 as LNHDA and CDR2 as SQIVND (reference sequence). The CDR3 length is 16 residues. Trimming stripped 0 bases from V and 7 bases from J, with 13 bases between. The CDR3 loop reads CASSIDRATKNSPLHF. The CDR3 DNA follows: TGTGCCAGTAGTATAGACAGGGCGACGAAGAATTCACCCCTCCACTTT. Variable domain in full (rest from reference TRBV19 and TRBJ1-6): DGGITQSPKYLFRKEGQNVTLSCEQNLNHDAMYWYRQDPGQGLRLIYYSQIVNDFQKGDIAEGYSVSREKKESFPLTVTSAQKNPTAFYLCASSIDRATKNSPLHFGNGTRLTVT.

The V call is TRBV21-1, the J call TRBJ2-3; the table names TRBD1, a call not compared with the DNA. TRBV21-1 is noted as a pseudogene. This CDR3 contains 16 residues. The CDR3 coding sequence is TGTGCCAGCAGCAAAGCTCTGGGGGCCCGCACAGATACGCAGTATTTT. Translating gives CASSKALGARTDTQYF.

This clone was detected once. This CDR3 reads CASSPGTGRETQYF. As DNA, the CDR3 is TGTGCCAGCTCACCGGGGACCGGGCGAGAGACCCAGTACTTC. The chain combines TRBV18 with TRBJ2-5; D is tentatively TRBD1 or TRBD2 (5 bases each). The CDR3 contains 14 residues. V was shortened by 3 bases and J by 4 bases, with 12 bases between the two germline ends. Germline assignment: CDR1 KGHSH and CDR2 LQKENI.

The V gene is TRBV14, the J gene TRBJ2-7, with D uncertain. Germline V gene sequence: CDR1 SGHDN, CDR2 FVKESK. Trimming pared 0 bases from V and 5 bases from J, leaving 14 bases between. The CDR3 covers 15 residues. The CDR3 region is CASSQDWTDGDEQYF. DNA of the CDR3: TGTGCCAGCAGCCAAGATTGGACGGATGGCGACGAGCAGTACTTC.

V is TRBV7-9 and J is TRBJ1-5; D is unresolved. Trimming removed 1 base from V and 4 bases from J, with 8 bases in between. Germline V gene sequence: CDR1 SEHNR, CDR2 FQNEAQ (reference sequence). The CDR3 sequence is 14 residues long. CDR3 DNA: TGTGCCAGCAGCTTAGGAGGCCTAAATCAGCCCCAGCATTTT. Translation: CASSLGGLNQPQHF. Complete variable domain (other parts from reference TRBV7-9 and TRBJ1-5): DTGVSQNPRHKITKRGQNVTFRCDPISEHNRLYWYRQTLGQGPEFLTYFQNEAQLEKSRLLSDRFSAERPKGSFSTLEIQRTEQGDSAMYLCASSLGGLNQPQHFGDGTRLSIL.

The V and J genes are TRBV28 and TRBJ1-5; D is perhaps TRBD1 (5 bases). Trimming cost V 5 bases and J 11 bases, with 16 bases left between them. Germline-derived CDR1 and CDR2 are MDHEN and SYDVKM. There are 13 residues in the CDR3. The CDR3 here is CASSKTAIRAQHF. The CDR3 region has the DNA TGTGCCAGCAGTAAGACAGCTATCAGGGCCCAGCATTTT.

J is TRBJ2-7 and V is TRBV6-5, with 7 bases fitting TRBD1. There are 14 residues in the CDR3. The V and J ends lost 8 bases and 1 base, in that order; junction bases with no gene match: 8. The V gene's germline CDR1 is MNHEY and CDR2 SVGAGI. CDR3 bases: TGTGCCAGCGCCAGACAGGGCGCATCCTACGAGCAGTACTTC. Residues: CASARQGASYEQYF.

The chain combines TRBV27 with TRBJ2-7; 10 nucleotides match TRBD2. Germline V gene lookup returns CDR1 MNHEY and CDR2 SMNVEV (reference sequence). This CDR3 is 15 amino acids long. The V and J ends lost 8 bases and 3 bases, in that order; junction bases with no gene match: 10. The CDR3 protein is CASGGATSGLYEQYF. CDR3 nucleotides: TGTGCCAGCGGAGGGGCGACTAGCGGGCTCTACGAGCAGTACTTC.

The chain carries TRBV28 and TRBJ1-2; 11 bases are a match to TRBD1. The junction had 10 bases not matched to a gene; V was cut back by 5 bases and J by 8 bases. The CDR3 contains 15 residues. Germline-derived CDR1 and CDR2 are MDHEN and SYDVKM. The CDR3 DNA sequence: TGTGCCAGCAGTGCGGCCGGGACAGGGGGGCGGGGCTACACCTTC. This gives the protein CASSAAGTGGRGYTF.

In this sample, this clone turned up once. CDR3 coding DNA: TGTGCCAGCAGTCTGGACAGGACGTATGGCTACACCTTC. Residues: CASSLDRTYGYTF. The chain links TRBV12-3 or TRBV12-4 to TRBJ1-2; 7 positions match TRBD1. Trimming at V came to 5 bases and at J to 5 bases, leaving 5 bases not matched to a gene. There are 13 residues in the CDR3.

The chain links TRBV18 to TRBJ2-1, with D hard to call. The CDR3 has 16 residues. The ends were cut back, 5 bases at V and 0 bases at J, with 14 bases in the middle. Germline loops: CDR1 KGHSH, CDR2 LQKENI. The CDR3 sequence: CASSFPGLGSYNEQFF. The CDR3 bases are TGTGCCAGCTCATTCCCGGGCCTGGGCTCCTACAATGAGCAGTTCTTC.

V gene TRBV14 combines with J gene TRBJ2-3; D unresolved. Germline V gene sequence: CDR1 SGHDN, CDR2 FVKESK. V was clipped by 2 bases and J by 5 bases, with 17 bases between them. The CDR3 contains 16 residues. The CDR3 loop is CASSQQKGPKGDTQYF. For the CDR3, the DNA is TGTGCCAGCAGCCAACAAAAAGGGCCCAAGGGAGATACGCAGTATTTT.

There are a few counts of this clone. CDR3 in DNA: TGTGCCAGCATTTCTAGCCGGGGCCTCGGGGGCTACACCTTC. Its translation: CASISSRGLGGYTF. The V call is TRBV6-5, the J call TRBJ1-2; possible D gene TRBD1, 5 bases. V was shortened by 7 bases and J by 8 bases, with 20 bases between the two germline ends. Germline V lookup: CDR1 MNHEY, CDR2 SVGAGI. This CDR3 is built from 14 residues.

V usage is TRBV11-2 and J usage is TRBJ2-1; 13 bases are a match to TRBD2. Germline trimming cut 5 bases from V and 8 bases from J; bases unmatched to any gene: 6. Germline lookup yields CDR1 SGHAT and CDR2 FQNNGV. CDR3 size: 15 residues. CDR3 sequence reads: CASSRTSGRVYEQFF. The CDR3 DNA reads as TGTGCCAGCAGCAGAACTAGCGGGAGGGTATATGAGCAGTTCTTC. Combining the CDR3 with reference TRBV11-2 and TRBJ2-1 gives the whole variable domain EAGVAQSPRYKIIEKRQSVAFWCNPISGHATLYWYQQILGQGPKLLIQFQNNGVVDDSQLPKDRFSAERLKGVDSTLKIQPAKLEDSAVYLCASSRTSGRVYEQFFGPGTRLTVL.

This clone was recorded once. The V and J genes are TRBV9 and TRBJ2-7; 8 nucleotides align to TRBD1. CDR1 is SGDLS and CDR2 is YYNGEE in the germline V gene. Losses at the gene ends were 1 base for V and 3 bases for J; bases not matched to a gene: 3. CDR3 length equals 14 residues. CDR3 in amino acids: CASSVYRGYYEQYF. CDR3 sequence (DNA): TGTGCCAGCAGCGTATACAGGGGGTACTACGAGCAGTACTTC.

V gene TRBV27 combines with J gene TRBJ2-6; D unclear. The CDR3 totals 16 residues. Looked up from germline, CDR1 is MNHEY and CDR2 is SMNVEV (reference sequence). V lost 6 bases and J lost 0, with 12 bases in between. The CDR3 nucleotides read TGTGCCAGCAGGACCCGTCCTAGCTCTGGGGCCAACGTCCTGACTTTC. Protein sequence: CASRTRPSSGANVLTF.

The chain is built from TRBV30 and TRBJ2-1; the match to TRBD1 covers 8 bases. V trimming: 5 bases; J trimming: 14 bases; junction bases outside the gene matches: 14. The CDR3 runs 13 residues. Germline loops: CDR1 GTSNPN, CDR2 SVGIG (reference sequence). The CDR3 DNA is TGTGCCTGGCGCCGGACAGGGATTTCGTCAGAGTTCTTC. This sequence encodes CAWRRTGISSEFF.

This rearrangement joins TRBV28 to TRBJ2-7; D is unresolved. V shed 5 bases and J shed 3 bases, with 14 bases lying between them. The CDR3 runs 14 residues. The germline CDR1 and CDR2 sequences are MDHEN and SYDVKM. The CDR3 spells CASSEAPSSYEQYF. The CDR3 DNA sequence: TGTGCCAGCAGTGAGGCCCCAAGCAGCTACGAGCAGTACTTC.